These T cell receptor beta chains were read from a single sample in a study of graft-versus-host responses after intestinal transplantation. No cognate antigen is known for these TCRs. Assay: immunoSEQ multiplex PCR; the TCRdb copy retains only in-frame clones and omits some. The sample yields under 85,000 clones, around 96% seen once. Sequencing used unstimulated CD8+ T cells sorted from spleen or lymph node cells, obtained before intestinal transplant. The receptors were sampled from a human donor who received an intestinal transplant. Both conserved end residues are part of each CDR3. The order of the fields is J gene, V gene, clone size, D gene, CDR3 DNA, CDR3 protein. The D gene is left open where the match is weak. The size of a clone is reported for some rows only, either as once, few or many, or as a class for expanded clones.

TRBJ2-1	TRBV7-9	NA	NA	TGTGCCAGCAGCACCGACAGGGAGGTAAACAATGAGCAGTTCTTC	CASSTDREVNNEQFF
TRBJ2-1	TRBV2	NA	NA	TGTGCCAGCAGTGAGGGCCGGGACCCTTACTACAATGAGCAGTTCTTC	CASSEGRDPYYNEQFF
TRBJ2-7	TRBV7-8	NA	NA	TGTGCCAGCAGCCACAAGGTATACGAGCAGTACTTC	CASSHKVYEQYF
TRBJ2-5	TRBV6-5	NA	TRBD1	TGTGCCAGCGGAAAAGACAGGGTCTATCAAGAGACCCAGTACTTC	CASGKDRVYQETQYF
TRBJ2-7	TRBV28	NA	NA	TGTGCCAGCAGTTTATGCAGGCAGGGGGGCTATGCCTGCTACGAGCAGTACTTC	CASSLCRQGGYACYEQYF
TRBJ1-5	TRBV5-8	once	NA	TGTGCCAGCAGCTTGAAGGGGGGGTATAGCAATCAGCCCCAGCATTTT	CASSLKGGYSNQPQHF
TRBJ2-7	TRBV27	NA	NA	TGTGCCAGCAGTTTATCGACTTCTGCGGCGGGTTTCTCCTACGAGCAGTACTTT	CASSLSTSAAGFSYEQYF
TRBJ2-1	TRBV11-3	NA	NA	TGTGCCAGCAGCCTGAGTCAAAATGAGCAGTTCTTC	CASSLSQNEQFF
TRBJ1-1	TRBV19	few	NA	TGTGCCAGTAGTATCACAGTGAACACTGAAGCTTTCTTT	CASSITVNTEAFF
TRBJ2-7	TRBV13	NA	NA	TGTGCCAGCAGCTTTAGCGGCGAGCAGTACTTC	CASSFSGEQYF
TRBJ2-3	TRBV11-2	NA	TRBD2	TGTGCCAGCAGCCCGCAGCCCATAGCGGGGAGGAGCACAGATACGCAGTATTTT	CASSPQPIAGRSTDTQYF
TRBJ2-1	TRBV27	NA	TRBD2	TGTGCCAGCAGTTTCAGAAGCGGGACTCTCCCGAGCAATGAGCAGTTCTTC	CASSFRSGTLPSNEQFF
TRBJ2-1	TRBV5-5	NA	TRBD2	TGTGCCAGCAGCCCGGGGACTAGCGGGAGGGATGAGCAGTTCTTC	CASSPGTSGRDEQFF
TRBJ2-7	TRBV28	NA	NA	TGTGCCAGCAGTTTAGCCAGGGCTTCCTACGAGCAGTACTTC	CASSLARASYEQYF
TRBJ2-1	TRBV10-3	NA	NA	TGTGCCATCAGTGTTCGTCGGGGCTCCTACAATGAGCAGTTCTTC	CAISVRRGSYNEQFF
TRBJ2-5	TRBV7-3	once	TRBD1	TGTGCCAGCAGCTTAACGCCGAACAGGGGCGAGACCCAGTACTTC	CASSLTPNRGETQYF
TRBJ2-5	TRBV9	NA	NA	TGTGCCAGCAGCGTGGGGCGATCTGAAGAGACCCAGTACTTC	CASSVGRSEETQYF
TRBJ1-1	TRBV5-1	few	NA	TGCGCCAGCAGCCAACCGGGACTCTCTGAAGCTTTCTTT	CASSQPGLSEAFF
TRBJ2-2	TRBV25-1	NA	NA	TGTGCCAGCAGTGCCAAGATCACCGGGGAGCTGTTTTTT	CASSAKITGELFF
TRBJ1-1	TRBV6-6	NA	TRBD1	TGTGCCAGCAGCCCTCCCAGGGGGGCGGTCACTGAAGCTTTCTTT	CASSPPRGAVTEAFF
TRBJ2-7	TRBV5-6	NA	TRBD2	TGTGCCAGCAGCTTGTTTTTAGCGGGAGGTAGCTACGAGCAGTACTTC	CASSLFLAGGSYEQYF
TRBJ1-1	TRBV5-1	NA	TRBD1	TGCGCCAGCAGCATGGGGACAGGGTCCCTCACTGAAGCTTTCTTT	CASSMGTGSLTEAFF
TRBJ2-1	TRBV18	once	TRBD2	TGTGCCAGCTCACCGTTTTCCCCAGAGCCTAGCGGGAGGGCCGATGAGCAGTTCTTC	CASSPFSPEPSGRADEQFF
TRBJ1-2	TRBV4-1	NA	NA	TGCGCCAGTAGTCCACAGTGGCACTATGGCTACACCTTC	CASSPQWHYGYTF
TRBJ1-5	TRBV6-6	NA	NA	TGTGCCAGCAGCCAGGACTCCTGGGCAACCCAGCCCCAGCATTTT	CASSQDSWATQPQHF
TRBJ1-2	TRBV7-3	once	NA	TGTGCCAGCAGCCCCTTAGGCGGAAACTATGGCTACACCTTC	CASSPLGGNYGYTF
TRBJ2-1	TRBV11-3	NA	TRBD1	TGTGCCAGCAGCTTAGCCCCGGGACAGGGGGCTTCCAATGAGCAGTTCTTC	CASSLAPGQGASNEQFF
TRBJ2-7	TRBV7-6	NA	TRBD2	TGTGCCAGCAGCTTAGGACTAGCGGGAGGGCCCCTCTCCTACGAGCAGTACTTC	CASSLGLAGGPLSYEQYF
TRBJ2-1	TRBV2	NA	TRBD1	TGTGCCAGCAACGGACAGGGGGCGCGGGCGGGACTATACAATGAGCAGTTCTTC	CASNGQGARAGLYNEQFF
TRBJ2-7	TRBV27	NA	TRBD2	TGTGCCAGCAGTTCCCGACTAGCTGCTCACGAGCAGTACTTC	CASSSRLAAHEQYF
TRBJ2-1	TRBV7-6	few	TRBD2	TGTGCCAGCGGACTAGCGGGAGACATGTACAATGAGCAGTTCTTC	CASGLAGDMYNEQFF
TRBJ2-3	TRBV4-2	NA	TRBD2	TGTGCCAGCAGCTCAAAGCGGGAGGGACGGTACACAGATACGCAGTATTTT	CASSSKREGRYTDTQYF
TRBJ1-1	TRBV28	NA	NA	TGTGCCAGCAGTTTCCCCCTCGTGGATGAAGCTTTCTTT	CASSFPLVDEAFF
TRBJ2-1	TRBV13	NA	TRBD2	TGTGCCAGCAGCTTCCAAGCGGGGGGGCCGTACAATGAGCAGTTCTTC	CASSFQAGGPYNEQFF
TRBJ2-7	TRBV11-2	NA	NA	TGTGCCAGCACATCCACCTTCTCCTACGAGCAGTACTTC	CASTSTFSYEQYF
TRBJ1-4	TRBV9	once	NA	TGTGCCAGCAGCGTAGAATCCAGGGTTGGAAAGATGTTTTTT	CASSVESRVGKMFF
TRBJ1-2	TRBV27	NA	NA	TGTGCCAGCAGTTTACGAGGGTCCAACTATGGCTACACCTTC	CASSLRGSNYGYTF
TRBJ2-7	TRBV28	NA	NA	TGTGCCAGCAGTCGATACGGCGGCTCCTACGAGCAGTACTTC	CASSRYGGSYEQYF
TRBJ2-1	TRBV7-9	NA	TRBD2	TGTGCCAGCAGCTATGCTAGCGGGAGGGCCAGTAATGAGCAGTTCTTC	CASSYASGRASNEQFF